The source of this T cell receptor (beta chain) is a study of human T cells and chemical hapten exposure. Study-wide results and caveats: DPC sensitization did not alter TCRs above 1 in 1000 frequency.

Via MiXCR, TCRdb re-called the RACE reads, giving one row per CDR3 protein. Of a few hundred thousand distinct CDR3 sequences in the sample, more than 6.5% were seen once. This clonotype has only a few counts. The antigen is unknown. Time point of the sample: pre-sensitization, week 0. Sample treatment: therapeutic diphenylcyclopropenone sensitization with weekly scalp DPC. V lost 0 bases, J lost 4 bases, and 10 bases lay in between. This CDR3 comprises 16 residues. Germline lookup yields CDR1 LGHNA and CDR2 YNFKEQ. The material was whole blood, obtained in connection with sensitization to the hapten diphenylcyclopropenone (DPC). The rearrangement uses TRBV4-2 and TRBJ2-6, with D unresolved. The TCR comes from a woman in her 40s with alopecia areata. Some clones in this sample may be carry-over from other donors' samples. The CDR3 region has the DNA TGTGCCAGCAGCCAAGATCCCCCGTCCGGGGCCAACGTCCTGACTTTC. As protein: CASSQDPPSGANVLTF.